The 28 T cell receptor beta chains given below trace back to one sample, sequenced in a study of blood T cell repertoires in COVID-19 (dated by TCRdb to the early 2020s). To prepare the library, the immunoSEQ multiplex PCR assay was applied. TCRdb mirrors the immuneACCESS table, restricted to in-frame sequences. Some clones are absent from its copies; in checked studies, under half trace to an unresolved V gene, and the reason for the others is unknown. Here the sample has under 300,000 clones; roughly 80% occur a single time. Around 12% of the sample is held by the ten biggest clonotypes. The material sequenced was peripheral blood. The origin of the receptors is a woman between 55 and 75 years old with active or convalescent COVID-19.

The chain joins TRBV5-1 to TRBJ1-1; perhaps TRBD1 as D (5 bases). Germline values: CDR1 SGHRS, CDR2 YFSETQ. This CDR3 has 16 residues. Trimming removed 6 bases at V and 2 bases at J, with 20 bases between. The CDR3 DNA is TGCGCCAGCACCCCCGGGGGTGGACCCGACAACACTGAAGCTTTCTTT. Its translation is CASTPGGGPDNTEAFF.

The rearrangement links TRBV7-9 to TRBJ2-1, with TRBD2 matching over 11 bases. Germline V gene sequence: CDR1 SEHNR, CDR2 FQNEAQ (reference sequence). J was trimmed by 0 bases and V by 0 bases; bases with no gene match: 7. The CDR3 extends over 19 amino acids. The CDR3 spells CASSLAHGTSGSSYNEQFF. The CDR3 region has the DNA TGTGCCAGCAGCTTAGCGCACGGGACTAGCGGCAGCTCCTACAATGAGCAGTTCTTC.

In nucleotides, the CDR3 is TGTGCCAGCAGCCAAGGGGAAGAGACCCAGTACTTC. Protein sequence: CASSQGEETQYF. The chain uses TRBV6-5 and TRBJ2-5; D perhaps matches TRBD1 (5 bases). The CDR3 length is 12 residues. Trimming pared 6 bases from V and 3 bases from J, leaving 8 bases between. The V gene's germline CDR1 is MNHEY and CDR2 SVGAGI.

This sequence joins TRBV28 and TRBJ1-4, with 9 bases aligning to TRBD1. CDR1 is MDHEN, CDR2 SYDVKM, per germline. The junction had 6 bases not matched to a gene; V was cut back by 6 bases and J by 4 bases. The CDR3 length is 15 residues. CDR3 amino acids: CASSSQGAGNEKLFF. CDR3 DNA: TGTGCCAGCAGCTCACAGGGGGCGGGTAATGAAAAACTGTTTTTT.

The table lists this clone with a count of one. The J gene is TRBJ1-5, the V gene TRBV6-2 or TRBV6-3; 12 bases map to TRBD1. Germline V gene data show CDR1 as MNHEY and CDR2 as SVGEGT. The CDR3 consists of 17 residues. The ends lost 6 bases at V and 0 bases at J; junction bases unmatched: 6. The DNA for the CDR3 is TGTGCCAGCAGCGGGGACAGGGGGCTCCTTAGCAATCAGCCCCAGCATTTT. Encoded protein: CASSGDRGLLSNQPQHF.

The CDR3 is CASSPPGQGQGNTIYF. DNA for the CDR3: TGTGCCAGCTCACCCCCGGGACAGGGGCAAGGAAACACCATATATTTT. This chain connects TRBV18 to TRBJ1-3, with 10 bases that match TRBD1. CDR3 length: 16 amino acids. From germline, CDR1 is KGHSH and CDR2 LQKENI. The J segment lost 4 bases and the V segment lost 3 bases, leaving 6 bases of the junction unmatched.

This clone has just a few counts. The genes are TRBV5-1 and TRBJ2-7; D gene unclear. Germline V CDR1 and CDR2: SGHRS, YFSETQ. Trimming removed 2 bases from V and 3 bases from J, with 9 bases in between. The length of the CDR3 is 13 residues. In nucleotides, the CDR3 is TGCGCCAGCAGCTTCGGTCCCTTCTACGAGCAGTACTTC. This sequence encodes CASSFGPFYEQYF.

J is TRBJ1-2 and V is TRBV11-2; no clear D gene. The CDR3 totals 16 residues. Germline V CDR1 and CDR2: SGHAT, FQNNGV. Trimming took 1 base from V and 2 from J, leaving 14 bases between them. The DNA for the CDR3 is TGTGCCAGCAGCTTAGGGTTGGGAGGCCAGAACTATGGCTACACCTTC. Amino acids: CASSLGLGGQNYGYTF.

CDR3 nucleotides: TGTGCCTGGACTACAGGGCTTGGGTATGGCTACACCTTC. This encodes CAWTTGLGYGYTF. The rearrangement uses TRBV30 and TRBJ1-2, with a weak D call TRBD1 (6 bases). The germline CDR1 and CDR2 sequences are GTSNPN and SVGIG (reference sequence). The CDR3 totals 13 residues. Trimming removed 4 bases from V and 5 bases from J, with 14 bases in between.

The chain has TRBV7-6 and TRBJ1-6, with TRBD1 identical over 11 bases. V shed 0 bases and J 13 bases; nucleotides not matched to a gene: 11. This CDR3 is 17 amino acids long. The germline CDR1 and CDR2 sequences are SGHVS and FNYEAQ. Here the CDR3 DNA reads TGTGCCAGCAGCTTAGCGACCGCCGGGACAGGGGGGGGTCCCCTCCACTTT. Translation: CASSLATAGTGGGPLHF.

The chain combines TRBV25-1 with TRBJ1-2; a possible D gene is TRBD1 (6 bases). Trimming took 3 bases from V and 2 from J, leaving 10 bases between them. Germline V gene data show CDR1 as MGHDK and CDR2 as SYGVNS. This CDR3 region has 14 residues. The CDR3 region has the DNA TGTGCCAGCAGTGACCCCGACAGGAACTATGGCTACACCTTC. The encoded protein is CASSDPDRNYGYTF.

This chain uses TRBV4-1 with TRBJ1-5; D is unclear. The CDR3 contains 14 residues. Germline V gene sequence: CDR1 MGHRA, CDR2 YSYEKL. Deletions cut 0 bases from V and 7 bases from J, with 10 bases between. In nucleotides, the CDR3 is TGCGCCAGCAGCCAAGAACGAGGGCGACAGCCCCAGCATTTT. It yields the protein CASSQERGRQPQHF.

The chain couples TRBV18 to TRBJ1-2; TRBD1 aligns across 8 bases. After removal of 3 bases from V and 7 bases from J, the junction contained 10 bases not matched to a gene. Germline values: CDR1 KGHSH, CDR2 LQKENI. The CDR3 has 15 amino acids. The CDR3 DNA sequence: TGTGCCAGCTCACCGGACAGGGCTCTTTTACGTGGCTACACCTTC. Protein: CASSPDRALLRGYTF.

V gene TRBV5-4 combines with J gene TRBJ1-2; 8 bases line up with TRBD1. V shed 4 bases, J shed 2 bases, and the junction held 4 bases outside the gene matches. Per germline, CDR1 SGHNT and CDR2 YYREEE (reference sequence). There are 14 residues in the CDR3. DNA for the CDR3: TGTGCCAGCAGCCCCGGACAGGGAAACTATGGCTACACCTTC. This translates into CASSPGQGNYGYTF.

The CDR3, as DNA: TGTGCCAGCAGTTCTGGCTCCGGACAGGGGTTCCTTGAAGCTTTCTTT. Translating it yields CASSSGSGQGFLEAFF. The V call is TRBV6-2 or TRBV6-3, the J call TRBJ1-1; 9 nucleotides agree with TRBD1. This CDR3 has 16 amino acids. V trimming: 4 bases; J trimming: 7 bases; junction bases outside the gene matches: 13. Germline assignment: CDR1 MNHEY and CDR2 SVGEGT.

The gene calls are TRBV7-2 and TRBJ2-7; the D gene is possibly TRBD1 (6 bases). The V gene lost 5 bases and the J gene lost 6 bases, with 11 bases spanning the gap. Germline V lookup: CDR1 SGHTA, CDR2 FQGNSA. This CDR3 is 12 amino acids long. Written as DNA, the CDR3 is TGTGCCAGCAGCCCTCAACAGGGCGAGCAGTACTTC. Translating gives CASSPQQGEQYF.

The chain recombines TRBV27 with TRBJ1-2; 7 bases are shared with TRBD1. The V gene end was trimmed by 4 bases and the J gene end by 3 bases; junction bases not matched to a gene: 5. Per germline, CDR1 MNHEY and CDR2 SMNVEV (reference sequence). The length of the CDR3 is 14 residues. CDR3 DNA: TGTGCCAGCAGTTGGCAGGGGGGTGACTATGGCTACACCTTC. It is translated as CASSWQGGDYGYTF.

The gene calls are TRBV5-5 and TRBJ2-1; 8 nucleotides align to TRBD1. Germline V gene data show CDR1 as SGHKS and CDR2 as YYEKEE (reference sequence). This CDR3 region has 14 residues. Unmatched junction bases numbered 8, after V lost 5 bases and J lost 7 bases. For the CDR3, the DNA is TGTGCCAGCAGTCCGGACAGGGTAAGAAATGAGCAGTTCTTC. It yields the protein CASSPDRVRNEQFF.

The chain links TRBV3-1 (or the pseudogene TRBV3-2) to TRBJ2-5, with 8 bases lining up with TRBD1. The J call may be incorrect, as the DNA end agrees better with TRBJ2-7. The CDR3 length is 18 residues. The germline V gene encodes CDR1 LGHDT and CDR2 YNNKEL (reference sequence). The CDR3 DNA follows: TGTGCCAGCAGCCAAGTTTGGCCGACCGTGACAGGGGACTACGAGCAGTACTTC. The encoded protein is CASSQVWPTVTGDYEQYF.

The chain uses TRBV6-6 and TRBJ1-5; D ambiguous. The CDR3 length is 13 residues. Trimming pared 6 bases from V and 3 bases from J, leaving 9 bases between. Germline CDR1 is MNHNY and CDR2 is SVGAGI (reference sequence). CDR3 nucleotide sequence: TGTGCCAGCAGCCGGGAGTACAATCAGCCCCAGCATTTT. This sequence encodes CASSREYNQPQHF.

CDR3 residues: CASSSPPGQGTYEQYF. CDR3 bases: TGTGCCAGCAGTTCTCCCCCGGGACAGGGAACCTACGAGCAGTACTTC. The chain recombines TRBV6-5 with TRBJ2-7; 9 bases fit TRBD1. Trimming at V came to 4 bases and at J to 2 bases, leaving 9 bases not matched to a gene. This CDR3 has 16 residues. Per germline, CDR1 MNHEY and CDR2 SVGAGI.

V is TRBV7-2 and J is TRBJ2-7, with D unresolved. Germline V gene sequence: CDR1 SGHTA, CDR2 FQGNSA. The CDR3 contains 14 residues. V lost 1 base, J lost 2 bases, and 9 bases lay in between. CDR3 protein: CASSLGLEAYEQYF. DNA of the CDR3: TGTGCCAGCAGCTTAGGGCTAGAGGCCTACGAGCAGTACTTC.

The chain couples TRBV30 to TRBJ1-2; D perhaps matches TRBD1 (5 bases). Germline loops: CDR1 GTSNPN, CDR2 SVGIG (reference sequence). V lost 1 base and J 5 bases, leaving 11 bases between the germline ends. The CDR3 is 13 amino acids. Written as DNA, the CDR3 is TGTGCCTGGAGTGGAGGGACTGCTTATGGCTACACCTTC. Translation gives CAWSGGTAYGYTF.

V is TRBV11-2 and J is TRBJ1-5, with a weak D call TRBD1 (5 bases). Trimming removed 0 bases from V and 5 bases from J, with 17 bases in between. The CDR3 covers 17 residues. Per the germline V gene, CDR1 is SGHAT and CDR2 is FQNNGV. The CDR3 reads CASSLDKAAGEDQPQHF. The CDR3 nucleotides are TGTGCCAGCAGCTTAGATAAAGCCGCGGGGGAGGATCAGCCCCAGCATTTT.

This chain links TRBV7-3 with TRBJ2-1, with TRBD1 identical over 8 bases. The J segment lost 4 bases and the V segment lost 5 bases, leaving 4 bases of the junction unmatched. The CDR3 consists of 14 residues. CDR1 is SGHTA, CDR2 FQGTGA, per germline. The CDR3 sequence is CASSMTGDYNEQFF. Written as DNA, the CDR3 is TGTGCCAGCAGCATGACAGGGGATTACAATGAGCAGTTCTTC.

This clone was seen a single time. This rearrangement joins TRBV4-1 to TRBJ1-6; D is possibly TRBD1 (6 bases). Germline CDR1 MGHRA, CDR2 YSYEKL. V dropped 2 bases and J dropped 7 bases, with 12 bases sitting between them. The CDR3 extends over 15 amino acids. CDR3 protein: CASSQSQDRNSPLHF. For the CDR3, the DNA is TGCGCCAGCAGCCAAAGTCAGGACAGAAATTCACCCCTCCACTTT.

This clone was recorded once. The chain employs TRBV6-2 or TRBV6-3 and TRBJ2-3; 7 nucleotides align to TRBD1. This CDR3 is 14 amino acids long. Germline lookup yields CDR1 MNHEY and CDR2 SVGEGT. With 6 bases clipped from V and 0 bases from J, the junction kept 3 bases outside the gene matches. CDR3 sequence reads: CASSWDSSTDTQYF. The CDR3 DNA reads TGTGCCAGCAGCTGGGACAGTAGCACAGATACGCAGTATTTT.

This chain joins TRBV7-3 and TRBJ1-6, with TRBD1 identical over 7 bases. The CDR3 extends over 14 amino acids. V shed 5 bases and J 11 bases; nucleotides not matched to a gene: 9. Germline V gene lookup returns CDR1 SGHTA and CDR2 FQGTGA. CDR3 coding DNA: TGTGCCAGCAGCCGACAGGGTCGTTTGACACCCCTCCACTTT. It specifies CASSRQGRLTPLHF.